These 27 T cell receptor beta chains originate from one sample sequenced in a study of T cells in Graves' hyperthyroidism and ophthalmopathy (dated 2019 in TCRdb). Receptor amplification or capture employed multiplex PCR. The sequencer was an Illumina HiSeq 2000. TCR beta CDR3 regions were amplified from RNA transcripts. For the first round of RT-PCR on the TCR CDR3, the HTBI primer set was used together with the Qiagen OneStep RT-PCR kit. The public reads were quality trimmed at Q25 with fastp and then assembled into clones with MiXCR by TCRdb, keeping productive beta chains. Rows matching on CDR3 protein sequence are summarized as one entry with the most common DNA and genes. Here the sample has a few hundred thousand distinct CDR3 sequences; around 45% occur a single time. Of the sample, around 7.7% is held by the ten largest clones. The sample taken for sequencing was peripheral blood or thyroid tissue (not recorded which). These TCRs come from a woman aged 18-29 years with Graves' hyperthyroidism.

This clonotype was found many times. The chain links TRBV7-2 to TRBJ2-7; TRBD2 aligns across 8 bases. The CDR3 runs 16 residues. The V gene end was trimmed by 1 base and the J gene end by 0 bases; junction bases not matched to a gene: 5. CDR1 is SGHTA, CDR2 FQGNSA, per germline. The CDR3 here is CASSLGTSGSSYEQYF. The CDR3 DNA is TGTGCCAGCAGCTTAGGTACTAGCGGTAGCTCCTACGAGCAGTACTTC.

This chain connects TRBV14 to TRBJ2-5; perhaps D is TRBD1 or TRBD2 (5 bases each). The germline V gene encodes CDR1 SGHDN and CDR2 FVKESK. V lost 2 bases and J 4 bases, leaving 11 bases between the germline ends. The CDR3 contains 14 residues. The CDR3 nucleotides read TGTGCCAGCAGCCAACGGGACCACATAGAGACCCAGTACTTC. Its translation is CASSQRDHIETQYF.

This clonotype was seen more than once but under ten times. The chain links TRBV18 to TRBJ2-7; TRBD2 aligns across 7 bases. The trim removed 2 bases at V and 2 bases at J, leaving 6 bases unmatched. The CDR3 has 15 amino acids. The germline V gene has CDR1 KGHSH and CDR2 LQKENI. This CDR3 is CASSPELANPYEQYF. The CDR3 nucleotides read TGTGCCAGCTCACCAGAACTAGCGAATCCCTACGAGCAGTACTTC.

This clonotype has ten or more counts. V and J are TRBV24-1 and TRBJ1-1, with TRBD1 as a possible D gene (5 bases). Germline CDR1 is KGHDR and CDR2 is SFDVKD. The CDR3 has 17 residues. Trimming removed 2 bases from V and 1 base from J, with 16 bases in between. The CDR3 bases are TGTGCCACCAGTGATTCAACCTCGGGACTCCAGAACACTGAAGCTTTCTTT. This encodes CATSDSTSGLQNTEAFF.

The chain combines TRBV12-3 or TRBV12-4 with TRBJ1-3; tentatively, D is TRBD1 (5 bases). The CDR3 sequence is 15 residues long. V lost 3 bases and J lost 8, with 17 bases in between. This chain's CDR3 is CASSFVGDYGYTIYF. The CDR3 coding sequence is TGTGCCAGCAGTTTCGTCGGGGACTATGGCTACACCATATATTTT.

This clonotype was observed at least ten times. DNA of the CDR3: TGTGCCGGCCGATCGGACAGGGGAGAGACCCAGTACTTC. Its translation is CAGRSDRGETQYF. The chain employs TRBV2 and TRBJ2-5; 9 nucleotides agree with TRBD1. The CDR3 contains 13 residues. Germline loops: CDR1 SNHLY, CDR2 FYNNEI. The ends lost 11 bases at V and 4 bases at J; junction bases unmatched: 8. Full variable domain (missing parts from reference TRBV2 and TRBJ2-5): EPEVTQTPSHQVTQMGQEVILRCVPISNHLYFYWYRQILGQKVEFLVSFYNNEISEKSEIFDDQFSVERPDGSNFTLKIRSTKLEDSAMYFCAGRSDRGETQYFGPGTRLLVL.

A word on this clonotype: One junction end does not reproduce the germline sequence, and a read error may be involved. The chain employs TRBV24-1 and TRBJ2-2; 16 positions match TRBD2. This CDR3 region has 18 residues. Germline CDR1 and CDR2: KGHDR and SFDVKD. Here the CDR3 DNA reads TGTGCCGCCAGTGGCCCGGGGACTAGCGGGAGGGCCACCGGGGAGCTGTTTTTT. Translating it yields CAASGPGTSGRATGELFF.

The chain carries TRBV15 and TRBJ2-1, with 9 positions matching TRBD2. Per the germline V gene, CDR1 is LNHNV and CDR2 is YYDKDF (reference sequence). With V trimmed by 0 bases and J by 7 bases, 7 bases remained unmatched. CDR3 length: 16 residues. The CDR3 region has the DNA TGTGCCACCAGCAGAGATATAAGCGGGAGGTCAAATGAGCAGTTCTTC. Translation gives CATSRDISGRSNEQFF.

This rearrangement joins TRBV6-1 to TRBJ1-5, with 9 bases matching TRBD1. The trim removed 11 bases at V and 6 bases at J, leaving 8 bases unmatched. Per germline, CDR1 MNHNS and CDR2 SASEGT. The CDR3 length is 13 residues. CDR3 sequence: CAGTLQGAQPQHF. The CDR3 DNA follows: TGTGCCGGCACCCTACAGGGGGCTCAGCCCCAGCATTTT.

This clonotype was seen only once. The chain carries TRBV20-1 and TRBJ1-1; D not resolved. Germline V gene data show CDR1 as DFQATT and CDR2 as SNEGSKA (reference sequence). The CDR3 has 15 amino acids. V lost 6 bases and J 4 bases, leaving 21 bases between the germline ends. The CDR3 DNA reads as TGCAGTGCCAGTAGTATAGTTTACCTAGGCACTGAAGCTTTCTTT. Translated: CSASSIVYLGTEAFF.

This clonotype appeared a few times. The CDR3 DNA sequence: TGTGCCACCAGCAGAGAGGCTAGCGGGATCTTCGGTGAGCAGTTCTTC. Amino acids: CATSREASGIFGEQFF. The chain joins TRBV15 to TRBJ2-1; 9 bases map to TRBD2. Germline-derived CDR1 and CDR2 are LNHNV and YYDKDF (reference sequence). The V gene end was trimmed by 0 bases and the J gene end by 9 bases; junction bases not matched to a gene: 9. This CDR3 contains 16 residues. The full variable domain, rest sourced from reference TRBV15 and TRBJ2-1, is DAMVIQNPRYQVTQFGKPVTLSCSQTLNHNVMYWYQQKSSQAPKLLFHYYDKDFNNEADTPDNFQSRRPNTSFCFLDIRSPGLGDTAMYLCATSREASGIFGEQFFGPGTRLTVL.

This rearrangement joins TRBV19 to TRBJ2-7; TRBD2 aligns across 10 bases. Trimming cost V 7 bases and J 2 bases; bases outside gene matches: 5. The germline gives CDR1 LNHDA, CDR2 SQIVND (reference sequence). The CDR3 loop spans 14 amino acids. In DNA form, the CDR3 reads TGTGCCAGTAAGGCAGCGGGAGGGCCCTACGAGCAGTACTTC. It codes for CASKAAGGPYEQYF. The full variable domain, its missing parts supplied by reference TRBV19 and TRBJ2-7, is DGGITQSPKYLFRKEGQNVTLSCEQNLNHDAMYWYRQDPGQGLRLIYYSQIVNDFQKGDIAEGYSVSREKKESFPLTVTSAQKNPTAFYLCASKAAGGPYEQYFGPGTRLTVT.

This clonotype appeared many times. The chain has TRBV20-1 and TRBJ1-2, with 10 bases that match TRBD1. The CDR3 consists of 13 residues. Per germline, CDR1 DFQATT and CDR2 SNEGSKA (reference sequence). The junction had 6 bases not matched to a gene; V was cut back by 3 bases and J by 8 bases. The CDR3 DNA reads TGCAGTGCTAGGGACAGGGGGTCTCAGGGCTACACCTTC. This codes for CSARDRGSQGYTF.

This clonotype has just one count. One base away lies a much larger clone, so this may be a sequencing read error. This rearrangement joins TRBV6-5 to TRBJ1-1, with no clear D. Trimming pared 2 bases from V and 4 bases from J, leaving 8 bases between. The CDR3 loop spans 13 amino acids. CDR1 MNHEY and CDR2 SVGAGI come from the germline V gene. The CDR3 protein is CASSYPYGTEAFF. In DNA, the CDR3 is TGTGCCAGCAGTTACCCGTATGGCACTGAAGCTTTCTTT.

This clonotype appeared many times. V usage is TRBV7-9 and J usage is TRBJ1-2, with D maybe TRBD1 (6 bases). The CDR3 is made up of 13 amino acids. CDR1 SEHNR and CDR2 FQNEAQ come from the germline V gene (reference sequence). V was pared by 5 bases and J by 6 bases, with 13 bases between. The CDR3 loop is CASSQRGENGYTF. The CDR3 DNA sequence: TGTGCCAGCAGCCAAAGGGGGGAGAATGGCTACACCTTC. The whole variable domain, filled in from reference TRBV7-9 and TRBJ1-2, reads DTGVSQNPRHKITKRGQNVTFRCDPISEHNRLYWYRQTLGQGPEFLTYFQNEAQLEKSRLLSDRFSAERPKGSFSTLEIQRTEQGDSAMYLCASSQRGENGYTFGSGTRLTVV.

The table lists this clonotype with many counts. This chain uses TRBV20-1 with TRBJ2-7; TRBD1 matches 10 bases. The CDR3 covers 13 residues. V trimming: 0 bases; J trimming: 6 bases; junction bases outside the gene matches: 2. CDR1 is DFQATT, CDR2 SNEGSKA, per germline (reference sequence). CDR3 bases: TGCAGTGCTAGAGATCGGACAGGGGGCGAGCAGTACTTC. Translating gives CSARDRTGGEQYF.

The CDR3 nucleotides are TGCAGTGCGGGTGGAAGTGGGACCTACGAGCAGTACTTC. Its translation: CSAGGSGTYEQYF. The chain links TRBV20-1 to TRBJ2-7; no clear D gene. The CDR3 is made up of 13 amino acids. Germline V CDR1 and CDR2: DFQATT, SNEGSKA (reference sequence). V was clipped by 6 bases and J by 2 bases, with 14 bases between them.

In DNA, the CDR3 is TGCAGCGTCGGGACTAGCGGCTACAATGAGCAGTTCTTC. Translated: CSVGTSGYNEQFF. J is TRBJ2-7 and V is TRBV29-1, with 11 bases lining up with TRBD2. The J call is uncertain, as TRBJ2-1 better fits the DNA end. Per germline, CDR1 SQVTM and CDR2 ANQGSEA. The CDR3 runs to 13 residues.

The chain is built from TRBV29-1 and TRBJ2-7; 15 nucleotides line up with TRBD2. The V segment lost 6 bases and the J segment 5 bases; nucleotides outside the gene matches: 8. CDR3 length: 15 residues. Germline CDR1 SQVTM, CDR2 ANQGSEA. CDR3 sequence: CSVGGLAGGNNEQYF. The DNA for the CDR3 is TGCAGCGTCGGCGGACTAGCGGGAGGGAACAACGAGCAGTACTTC.

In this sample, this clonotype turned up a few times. The CDR3 coding sequence is TGTGCCAGTAGTCTCCCAGGGAACACCGGGGAGCTGTTTTTT. Its translation: CASSLPGNTGELFF. The genes are TRBV19 and TRBJ2-2; unclear D gene. Between the trimmed V and J ends, which lost 5 bases and 1 base, there was a span of 8 bases. Germline values: CDR1 LNHDA, CDR2 SQIVND (reference sequence). The CDR3 runs 14 residues.

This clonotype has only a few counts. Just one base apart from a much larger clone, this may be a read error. Here the CDR3 DNA reads TGTGCCAGCAAGTGGGGGGGGAGCACTGAAGCTTTCTTT. Amino acid sequence: CASKWGGSTEAFF. The V and J genes are TRBV12-3 or TRBV12-4 and TRBJ1-1; a weak D match, TRBD1 (5 bases). With 7 bases removed from V and 4 bases from J, the gap between germline ends came to 13 bases. The length of the CDR3 is 13 residues.

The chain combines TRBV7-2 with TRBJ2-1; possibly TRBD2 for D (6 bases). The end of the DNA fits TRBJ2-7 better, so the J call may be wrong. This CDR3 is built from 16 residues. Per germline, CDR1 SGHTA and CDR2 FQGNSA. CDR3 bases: TGTGCCAGCAGCCGAGATGGGTCGGGAGATCCCAATGAGCAGTACTTC. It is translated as CASSRDGSGDPNEQYF.

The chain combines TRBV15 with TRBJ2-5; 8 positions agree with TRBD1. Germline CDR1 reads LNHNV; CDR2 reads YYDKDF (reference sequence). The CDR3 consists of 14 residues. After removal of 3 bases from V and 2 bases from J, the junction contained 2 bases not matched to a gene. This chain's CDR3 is CATSSRTGQETQYF. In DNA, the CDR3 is TGTGCCACCAGCAGCCGGACAGGGCAAGAGACCCAGTACTTC.

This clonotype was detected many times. The CDR3 DNA is TGCGCCAGCAGCTTGGGTAACCGACAAGAGACCCAGTACTTC. Amino acids: CASSLGNRQETQYF. This chain uses TRBV5-1 with TRBJ2-5, with D unclear. Trimming took off 0 bases at V and 2 bases at J, with 8 bases between the two ends. The length of the CDR3 is 14 residues. Germline assignment: CDR1 SGHRS and CDR2 YFSETQ.

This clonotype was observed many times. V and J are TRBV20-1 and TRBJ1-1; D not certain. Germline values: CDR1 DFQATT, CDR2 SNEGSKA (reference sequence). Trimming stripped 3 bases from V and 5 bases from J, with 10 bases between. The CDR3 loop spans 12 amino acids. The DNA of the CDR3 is TGCAGTGCTAGCCCCCCGTGGACTGAAGCTTTCTTT. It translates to CSASPPWTEAFF.

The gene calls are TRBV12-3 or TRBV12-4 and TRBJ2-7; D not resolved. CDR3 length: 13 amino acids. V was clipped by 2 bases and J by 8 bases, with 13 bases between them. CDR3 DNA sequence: TGTGCCAGCAGTTTATCGGTGCAGCCCCAGCAGTACTTC. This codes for CASSLSVQPQQYF.

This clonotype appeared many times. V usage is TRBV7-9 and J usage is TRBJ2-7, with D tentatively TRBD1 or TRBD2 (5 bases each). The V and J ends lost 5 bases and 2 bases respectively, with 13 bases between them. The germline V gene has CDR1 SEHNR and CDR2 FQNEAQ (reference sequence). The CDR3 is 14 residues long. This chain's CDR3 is CASSIRDAAYEQYF. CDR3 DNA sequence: TGTGCCAGCAGCATCCGGGACGCAGCCTACGAGCAGTACTTC. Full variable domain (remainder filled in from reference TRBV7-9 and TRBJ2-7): DTGVSQNPRHKITKRGQNVTFRCDPISEHNRLYWYRQTLGQGPEFLTYFQNEAQLEKSRLLSDRFSAERPKGSFSTLEIQRTEQGDSAMYLCASSIRDAAYEQYFGPGTRLTVT.